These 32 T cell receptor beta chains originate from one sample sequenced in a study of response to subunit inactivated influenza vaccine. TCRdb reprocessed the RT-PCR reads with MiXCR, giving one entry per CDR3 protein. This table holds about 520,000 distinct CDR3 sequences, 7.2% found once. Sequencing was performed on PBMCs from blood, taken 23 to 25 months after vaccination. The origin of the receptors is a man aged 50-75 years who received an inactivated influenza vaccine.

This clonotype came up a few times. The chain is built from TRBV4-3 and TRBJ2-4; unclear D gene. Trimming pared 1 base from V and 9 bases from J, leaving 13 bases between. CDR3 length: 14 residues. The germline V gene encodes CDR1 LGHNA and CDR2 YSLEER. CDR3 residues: CASSQGSGMGIQYF. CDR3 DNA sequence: TGCGCCAGCAGCCAAGGTAGTGGGATGGGCATTCAGTACTTC.

The CDR3 bases are TGTGCCAGCAGCCCTCCTCGTGGCGGACTAGCGGGAGGCGCGAACACCGGGGAGCTGTTTTTT. Translation gives CASSPPRGGLAGGANTGELFF. V gene TRBV11-1 combines with J gene TRBJ2-2, with 14 positions matching TRBD2. Germline V gives CDR1 SGHAT, CDR2 FQDESV (reference sequence). The CDR3 runs 21 residues. Losses at the gene ends were 5 bases for V and 0 bases for J; bases not matched to a gene: 14. The full variable domain, rest sourced from reference TRBV11-1 and TRBJ2-2, is EAEVAQSPRYKITEKSQAVAFWCDPISGHATLYWYRQILGQGPELLVQFQDESVVDDSQLPKDRFSAERLKGVDSTLKIQPAELGDSAMYLCASSPPRGGLAGGANTGELFFGEGSRLTVL.

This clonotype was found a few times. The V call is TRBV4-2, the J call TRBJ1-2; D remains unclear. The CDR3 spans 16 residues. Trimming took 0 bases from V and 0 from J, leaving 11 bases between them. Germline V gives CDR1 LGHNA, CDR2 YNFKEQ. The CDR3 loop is CASSQDLATPNYGYTF. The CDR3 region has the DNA TGTGCCAGCAGCCAAGACCTTGCGACGCCTAACTATGGCTACACCTTC.

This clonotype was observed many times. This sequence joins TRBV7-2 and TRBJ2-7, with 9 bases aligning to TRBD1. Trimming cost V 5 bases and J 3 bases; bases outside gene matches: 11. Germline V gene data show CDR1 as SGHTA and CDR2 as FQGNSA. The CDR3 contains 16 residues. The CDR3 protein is CASSTSWGTGNYEQYF. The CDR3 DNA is TGTGCCAGCAGCACCAGTTGGGGGACAGGGAACTACGAGCAGTACTTC.

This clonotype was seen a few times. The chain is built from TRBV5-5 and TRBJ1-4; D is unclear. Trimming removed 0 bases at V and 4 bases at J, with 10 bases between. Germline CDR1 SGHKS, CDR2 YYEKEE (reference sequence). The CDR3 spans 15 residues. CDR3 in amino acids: CASSLASGVNEKLFF. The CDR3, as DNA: TGTGCCAGCAGCTTGGCGTCAGGAGTTAATGAAAAACTGTTTTTT.

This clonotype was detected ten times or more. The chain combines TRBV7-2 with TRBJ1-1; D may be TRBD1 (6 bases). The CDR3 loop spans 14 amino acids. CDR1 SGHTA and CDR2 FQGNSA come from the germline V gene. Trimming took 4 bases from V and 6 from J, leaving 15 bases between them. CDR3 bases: TGTGCCAGCAGCTCAGGGGCCCGGACGGCTGAAGCTTTCTTT. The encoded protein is CASSSGARTAEAFF.

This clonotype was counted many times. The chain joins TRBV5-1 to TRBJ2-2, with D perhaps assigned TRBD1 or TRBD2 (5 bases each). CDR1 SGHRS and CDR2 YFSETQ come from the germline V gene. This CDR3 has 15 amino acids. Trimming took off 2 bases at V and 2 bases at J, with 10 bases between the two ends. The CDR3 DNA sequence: TGCGCCAGCAGCTTCACGGGGACCAACACCGGGGAGCTGTTTTTT. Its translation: CASSFTGTNTGELFF.

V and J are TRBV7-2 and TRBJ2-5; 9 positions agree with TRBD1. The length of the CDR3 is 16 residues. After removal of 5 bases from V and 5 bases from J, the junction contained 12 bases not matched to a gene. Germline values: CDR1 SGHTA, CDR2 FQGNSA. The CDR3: CASSKQGASVGETQYF. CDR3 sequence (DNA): TGTGCCAGCAGCAAACAGGGGGCGAGCGTGGGGGAGACCCAGTACTTC.

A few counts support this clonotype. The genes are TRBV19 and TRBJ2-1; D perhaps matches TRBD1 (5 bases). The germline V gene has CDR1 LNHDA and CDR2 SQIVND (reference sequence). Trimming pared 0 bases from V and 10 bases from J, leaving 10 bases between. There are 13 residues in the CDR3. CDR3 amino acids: CASSIDGAAEQFF. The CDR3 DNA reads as TGTGCCAGTAGTATAGATGGGGCGGCCGAGCAGTTCTTC.

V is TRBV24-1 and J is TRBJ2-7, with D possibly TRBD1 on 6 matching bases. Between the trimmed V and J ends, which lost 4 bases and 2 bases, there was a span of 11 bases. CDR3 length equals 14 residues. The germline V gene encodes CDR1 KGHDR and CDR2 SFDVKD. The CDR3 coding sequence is TGTGCCACCAGTGACGCGACAGGTACCTACGAGCAGTACTTC. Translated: CATSDATGTYEQYF.

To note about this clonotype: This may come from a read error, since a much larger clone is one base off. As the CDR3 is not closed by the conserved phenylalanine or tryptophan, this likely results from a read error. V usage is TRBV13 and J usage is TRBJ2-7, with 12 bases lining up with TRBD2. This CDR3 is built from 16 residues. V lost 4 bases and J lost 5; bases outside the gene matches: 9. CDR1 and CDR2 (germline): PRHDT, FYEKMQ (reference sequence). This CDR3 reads CASSSRTSGATHEQYY. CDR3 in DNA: TGTGCCAGCAGCTCACGGACTAGCGGGGCAACCCACGAGCAGTACTAC.

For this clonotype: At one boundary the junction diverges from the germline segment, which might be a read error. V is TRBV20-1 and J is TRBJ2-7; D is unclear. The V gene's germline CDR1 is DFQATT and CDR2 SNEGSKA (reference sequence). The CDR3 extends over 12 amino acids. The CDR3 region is CGATEVSYEQYF. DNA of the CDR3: TGCGGTGCTACTGAGGTTTCATACGAGCAGTACTTC.

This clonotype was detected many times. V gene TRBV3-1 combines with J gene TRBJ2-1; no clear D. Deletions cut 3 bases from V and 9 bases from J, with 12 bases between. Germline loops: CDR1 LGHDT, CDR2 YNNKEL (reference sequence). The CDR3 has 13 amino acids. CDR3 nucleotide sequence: TGTGCCAGCAGCCAGGGCCCCCAGGCTGAGCAGTTCTTC. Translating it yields CASSQGPQAEQFF.

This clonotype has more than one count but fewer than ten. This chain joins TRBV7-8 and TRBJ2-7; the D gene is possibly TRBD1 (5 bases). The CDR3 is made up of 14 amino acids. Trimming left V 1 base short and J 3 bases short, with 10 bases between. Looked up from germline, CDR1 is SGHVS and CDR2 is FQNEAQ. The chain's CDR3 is CASSLDRLRYEQYF. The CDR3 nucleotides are TGTGCCAGCAGCTTAGACAGGTTACGCTACGAGCAGTACTTC.

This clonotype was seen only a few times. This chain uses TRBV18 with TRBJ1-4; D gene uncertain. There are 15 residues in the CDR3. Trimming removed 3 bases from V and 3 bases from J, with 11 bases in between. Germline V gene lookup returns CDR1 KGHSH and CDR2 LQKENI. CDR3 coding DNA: TGTGCCAGCTCACCTCCGGGTCGCGCTAATGAAAAACTGTTTTTT. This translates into CASSPPGRANEKLFF.

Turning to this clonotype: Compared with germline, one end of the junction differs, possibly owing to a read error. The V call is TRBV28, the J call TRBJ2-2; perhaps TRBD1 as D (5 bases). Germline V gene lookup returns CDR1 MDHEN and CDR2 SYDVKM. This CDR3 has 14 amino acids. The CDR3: CASSLRQYTVELFF. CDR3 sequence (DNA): TGTGCCAGCAGTTTAAGACAGTACACCGTGGAGCTGTTTTTT. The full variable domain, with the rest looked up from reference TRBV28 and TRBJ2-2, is DVKVTQSSRYLVKRTGEKVFLECVQDMDHENMFWYRQDPGLGLRLIYFSYDVKMKEKGDIPEGYSVSREKKERFSLILESASTNQTSMYLCASSLRQYTVELFFGEGSRLTVL.

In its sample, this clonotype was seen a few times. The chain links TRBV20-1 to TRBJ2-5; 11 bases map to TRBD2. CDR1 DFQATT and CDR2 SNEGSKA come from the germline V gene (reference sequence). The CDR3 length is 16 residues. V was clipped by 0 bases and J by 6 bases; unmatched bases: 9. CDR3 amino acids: CSARDGSGRVGKTQYF. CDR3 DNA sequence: TGCAGTGCTAGAGATGGTAGCGGGAGGGTAGGCAAGACCCAGTACTTC.

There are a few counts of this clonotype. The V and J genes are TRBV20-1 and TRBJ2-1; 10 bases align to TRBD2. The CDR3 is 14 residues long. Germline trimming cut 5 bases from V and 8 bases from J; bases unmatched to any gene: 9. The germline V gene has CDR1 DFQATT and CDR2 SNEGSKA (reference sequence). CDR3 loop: CSALAGARGDEQFF. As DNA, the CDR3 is TGCAGTGCTCTAGCGGGAGCCCGAGGCGATGAGCAGTTCTTC.

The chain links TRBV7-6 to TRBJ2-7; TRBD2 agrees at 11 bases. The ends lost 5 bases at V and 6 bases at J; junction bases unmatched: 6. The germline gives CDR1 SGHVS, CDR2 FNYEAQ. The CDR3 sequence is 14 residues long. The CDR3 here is CASSPLAGGGEQYF. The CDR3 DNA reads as TGTGCCAGCAGCCCGCTAGCGGGAGGAGGCGAGCAGTACTTC.

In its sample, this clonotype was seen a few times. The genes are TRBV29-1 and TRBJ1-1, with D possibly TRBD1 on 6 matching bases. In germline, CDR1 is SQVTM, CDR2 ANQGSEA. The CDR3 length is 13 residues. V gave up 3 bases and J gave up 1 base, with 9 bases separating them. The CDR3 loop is CSVEGGPNTEAFF. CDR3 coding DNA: TGCAGCGTTGAGGGGGGCCCGAACACTGAAGCTTTCTTT. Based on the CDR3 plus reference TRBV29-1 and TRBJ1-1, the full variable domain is SAVISQKPSRDICQRGTSLTIQCQVDSQVTMMFWYRQQPGQSLTLIATANQGSEATYESGFVIDKFPISRPNLTFSTLTVSNMSPEDSSIYLCSVEGGPNTEAFFGQGTRLTVV.

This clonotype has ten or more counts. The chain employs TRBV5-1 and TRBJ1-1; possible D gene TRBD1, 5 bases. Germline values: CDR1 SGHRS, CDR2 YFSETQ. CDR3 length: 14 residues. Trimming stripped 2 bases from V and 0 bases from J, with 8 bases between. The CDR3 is CASSLSGMNTEAFF. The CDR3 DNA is TGCGCCAGCAGCTTATCAGGGATGAACACTGAAGCTTTCTTT.

The CDR3 sequence is CASSLDRAHGYTF. The DNA for the CDR3 is TGTGCCAGCAGCTTGGACAGGGCTCACGGCTACACCTTC. V usage is TRBV7-9 and J usage is TRBJ1-2, with 8 bases fitting TRBD1. Germline-derived CDR1 and CDR2 are SEHNR and FQNEAQ (reference sequence). The CDR3 runs to 13 residues. J was trimmed by 8 bases and V by 3 bases; bases with no gene match: 5.

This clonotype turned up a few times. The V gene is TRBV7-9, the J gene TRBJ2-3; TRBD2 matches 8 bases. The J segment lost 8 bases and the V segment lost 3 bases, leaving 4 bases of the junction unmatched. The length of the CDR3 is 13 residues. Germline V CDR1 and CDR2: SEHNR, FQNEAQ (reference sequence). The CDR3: CASSFQRGRTQYF. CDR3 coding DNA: TGTGCCAGCAGCTTTCAGCGGGGGCGTACGCAGTATTTT.

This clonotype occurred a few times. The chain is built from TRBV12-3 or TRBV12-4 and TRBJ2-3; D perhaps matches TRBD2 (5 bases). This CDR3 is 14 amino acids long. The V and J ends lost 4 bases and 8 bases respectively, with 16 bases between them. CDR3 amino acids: CASSWTRRSGTQYF. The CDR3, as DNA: TGTGCCAGCAGTTGGACTCGCCGATCGGGTACGCAGTATTTT.

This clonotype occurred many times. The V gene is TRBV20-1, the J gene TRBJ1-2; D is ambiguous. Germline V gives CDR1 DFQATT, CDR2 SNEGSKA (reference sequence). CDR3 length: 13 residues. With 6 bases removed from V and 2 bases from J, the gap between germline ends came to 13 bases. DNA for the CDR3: TGCAGTGCGCAGGACTACTCGAACTATGGCTACACCTTC. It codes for CSAQDYSNYGYTF.

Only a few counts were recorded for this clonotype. The CDR3: CATSRDPTDTQYF. The CDR3 DNA reads as TGTGCCACCAGCAGAGACCCCACAGATACGCAGTATTTT. This chain connects TRBV15 to TRBJ2-3; D is unclear. V was trimmed by 0 bases and J by 2 bases, leaving 3 bases between them. The CDR3 has 13 residues. The germline CDR1 and CDR2 sequences are LNHNV and YYDKDF (reference sequence).

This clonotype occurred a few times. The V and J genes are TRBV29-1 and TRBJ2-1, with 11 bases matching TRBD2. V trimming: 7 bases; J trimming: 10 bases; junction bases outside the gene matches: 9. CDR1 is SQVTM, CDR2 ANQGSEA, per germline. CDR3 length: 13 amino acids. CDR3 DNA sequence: TGCAGCGCCGGCCACGTAGCGGGAGGGGAGCAGTTCTTC. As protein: CSAGHVAGGEQFF.

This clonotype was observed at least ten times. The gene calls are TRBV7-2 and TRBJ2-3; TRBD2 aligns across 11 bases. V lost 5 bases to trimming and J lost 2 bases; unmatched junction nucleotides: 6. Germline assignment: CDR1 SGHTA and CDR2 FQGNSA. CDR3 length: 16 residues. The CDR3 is CASSTTSGINTDTQYF. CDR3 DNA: TGTGCCAGCAGCACGACTAGCGGGATAAACACAGATACGCAGTATTTT.

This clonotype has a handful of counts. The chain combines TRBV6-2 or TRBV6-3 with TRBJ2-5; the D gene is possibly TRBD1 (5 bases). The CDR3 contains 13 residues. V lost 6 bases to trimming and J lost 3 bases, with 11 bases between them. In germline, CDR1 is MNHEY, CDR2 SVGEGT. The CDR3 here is CASRTDSKETQYF. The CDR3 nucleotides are TGTGCCAGCAGAACAGACAGTAAAGAGACCCAGTACTTC.

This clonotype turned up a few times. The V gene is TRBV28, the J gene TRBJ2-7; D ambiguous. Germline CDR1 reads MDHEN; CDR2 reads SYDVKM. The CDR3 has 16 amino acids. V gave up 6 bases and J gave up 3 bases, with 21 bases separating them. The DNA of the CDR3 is TGTGCCAGCAGCTCCTGGGCCAGGAGCCTACACTACGAGCAGTACTTC. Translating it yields CASSSWARSLHYEQYF. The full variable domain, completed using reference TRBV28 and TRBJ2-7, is DVKVTQSSRYLVKRTGEKVFLECVQDMDHENMFWYRQDPGLGLRLIYFSYDVKMKEKGDIPEGYSVSREKKERFSLILESASTNQTSMYLCASSSWARSLHYEQYFGPGTRLTVT.

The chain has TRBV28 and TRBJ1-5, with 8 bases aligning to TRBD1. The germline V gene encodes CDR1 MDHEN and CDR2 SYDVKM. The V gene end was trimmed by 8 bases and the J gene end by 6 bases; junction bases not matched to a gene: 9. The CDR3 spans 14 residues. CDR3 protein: CASQIRDRSQPQHF. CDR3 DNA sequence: TGTGCCAGCCAGATTCGGGACAGGTCTCAGCCCCAGCATTTT.

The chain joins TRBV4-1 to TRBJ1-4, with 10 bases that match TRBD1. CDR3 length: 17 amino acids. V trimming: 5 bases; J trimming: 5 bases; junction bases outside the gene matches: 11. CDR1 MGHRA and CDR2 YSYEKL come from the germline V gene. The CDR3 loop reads CASSSPGQGTPNEKLFF. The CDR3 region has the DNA TGCGCCAGCAGCTCCCCGGGACAGGGGACCCCCAATGAAAAACTGTTTTTT.